The TCR beta chain under discussion was sequenced for a study of T cell repertoires in cytomegalovirus infection. The wider study: Indications of both CMV infection and matching HLA type were provided by public TCR beta signatures.

Study-wide findings and caveats: The ex vivo response showed dominance by HLA-C-restricted CMV-specific TCR beta clonotypes. Cumulated frequencies of public TCR beta families served to identify carriers of CMV plus the relevant HLA.

On this clonotype: The antigen remains unidentified.

V dropped 5 bases and J dropped 6 bases, with 11 bases sitting between them. CDR3 length equals 13 residues. CDR1 is MNHNS, CDR2 SASEGT, per germline. Via MiXCR, TCRdb re-called the reads, giving one row per CDR3 protein. Of roughly 230,000 distinct CDR3 sequences in the sample, 15% to 20% are singletons; the top ten hold roughly half. The TCR comes from a human donor in good health (CMV status not recorded). Some clones in this sample may be carry-over from other donors' samples. The source material was CD8+ T cells from PBMCs. The J gene is TRBJ2-1, the V gene TRBV6-1, with D uncertain. CDR3 in amino acids: CASSHPWGNEQFF. In nucleotides, the CDR3 is TGTGCCAGCAGTCATCCCTGGGGCAATGAGCAGTTCTTC.